This T cell receptor beta chain came from a study of blood T cells in healthy people across ages. The V end lost 7 bases, the J end lost 3 bases, and 12 bases lay between the germline ends. The CDR3 is made up of 12 amino acids. Germline CDR1 reads SQVTM; CDR2 reads ANQGSEA. This clonotype was detected only a few times. A second PCR, run for roughly 7 to 11 cycles, used a sample-barcoded 5' primer plus a J-beta primer mix. TCRdb re-derived calls from the 5' RACE reads in MiXCR, one entry per CDR3 protein. The table has about 830,000 distinct CDR3 sequences, approximately 67% seen once. Sequencing input: blood. This receptor was identified in a man aged 25-40 years in good health. This chain connects TRBV29-1 to TRBJ1-2; D is possibly TRBD1 (5 bases). CDR3 DNA sequence: TGCAGCGCTGGGACGGACTACTATGGCTACACCTTC. The encoded protein is CSAGTDYYGYTF.